This paragraph covers one T cell receptor beta chain sequence. The data derive from a study of blood T cells in healthy people across ages. Every donor provided 7.5 to 10 milliliters of peripheral blood. Primed by a sample-barcoded 5' primer and a J-beta primer mix, a second PCR proceeded for roughly 6 to 12 cycles. TCRdb processed the 5' RACE reads anew with MiXCR; each CDR3 protein has one entry. Of about 1,400,000 distinct CDR3 sequences listed, roughly 40% are singletons. The V and J ends lost 2 bases and 2 bases respectively, with 9 bases between them. This CDR3 is 14 amino acids long. CDR1 LGHDT and CDR2 YNNKEL come from the germline V gene (reference sequence).

This sequence originates from a young woman in good health. The V call is TRBV3-1, the J call TRBJ2-5; D gene ambiguous. What was sequenced was blood. Here the CDR3 DNA reads TGTGCCAGCAGCCAAAGCGTCTATCAAGAGACCCAGTACTTC. Translated: CASSQSVYQETQYF.